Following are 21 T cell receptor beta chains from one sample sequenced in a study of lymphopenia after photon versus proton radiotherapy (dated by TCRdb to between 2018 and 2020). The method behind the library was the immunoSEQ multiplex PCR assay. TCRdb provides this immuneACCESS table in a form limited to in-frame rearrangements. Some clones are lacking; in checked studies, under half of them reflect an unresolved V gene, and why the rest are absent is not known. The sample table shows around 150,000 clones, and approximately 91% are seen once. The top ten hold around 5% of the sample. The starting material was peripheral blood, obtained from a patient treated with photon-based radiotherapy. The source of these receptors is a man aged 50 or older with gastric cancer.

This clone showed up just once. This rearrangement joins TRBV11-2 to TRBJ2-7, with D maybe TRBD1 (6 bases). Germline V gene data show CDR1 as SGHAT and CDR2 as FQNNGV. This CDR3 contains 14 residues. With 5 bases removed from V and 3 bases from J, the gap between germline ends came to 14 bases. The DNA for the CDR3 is TGTGCCAGCAGCAACGGGTTAGGGGGCTACGAGCAGTACTTC. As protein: CASSNGLGGYEQYF.

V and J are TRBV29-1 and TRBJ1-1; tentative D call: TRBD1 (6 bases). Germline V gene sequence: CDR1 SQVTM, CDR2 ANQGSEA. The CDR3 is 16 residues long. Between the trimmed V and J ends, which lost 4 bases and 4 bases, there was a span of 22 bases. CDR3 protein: CSVGSSAGGGSTEAFF. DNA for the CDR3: TGCAGCGTTGGGAGTTCGGCTGGGGGCGGTAGCACTGAAGCTTTCTTT.

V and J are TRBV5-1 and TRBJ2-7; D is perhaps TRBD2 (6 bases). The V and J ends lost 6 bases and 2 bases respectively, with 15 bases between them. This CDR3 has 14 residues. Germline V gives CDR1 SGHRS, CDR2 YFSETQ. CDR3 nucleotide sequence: TGCGCCAGCACCGGGACGGGAGTCCCCTACGAGCAGTACTTC. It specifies CASTGTGVPYEQYF.

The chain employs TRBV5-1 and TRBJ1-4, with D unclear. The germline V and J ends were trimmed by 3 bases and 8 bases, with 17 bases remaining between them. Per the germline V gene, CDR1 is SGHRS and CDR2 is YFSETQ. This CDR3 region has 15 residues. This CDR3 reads CASSYYQMGREKLFF. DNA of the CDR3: TGCGCCAGCAGCTACTACCAGATGGGCCGGGAAAAACTGTTTTTT.

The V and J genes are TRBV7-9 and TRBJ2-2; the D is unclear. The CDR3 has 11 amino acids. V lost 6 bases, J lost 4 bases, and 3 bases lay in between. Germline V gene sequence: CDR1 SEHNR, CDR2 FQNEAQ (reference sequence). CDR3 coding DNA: TGTGCCAGCAGAAGCACCGGGGAGCTGTTTTTT. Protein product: CASRSTGELFF.

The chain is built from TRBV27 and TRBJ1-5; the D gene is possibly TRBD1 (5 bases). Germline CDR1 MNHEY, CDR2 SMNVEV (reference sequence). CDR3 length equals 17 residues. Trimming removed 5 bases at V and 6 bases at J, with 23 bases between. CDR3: CASSHPGRPVASQPQHF. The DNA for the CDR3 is TGTGCCAGCAGTCATCCGGGACGGCCTGTCGCAAGTCAGCCCCAGCATTTT.

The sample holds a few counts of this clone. CDR3 region: CASTLGENTEAFF. In DNA form, the CDR3 reads TGTGCCAGCACCCTCGGGGAGAACACTGAAGCTTTCTTT. The V and J genes are TRBV7-3 and TRBJ1-1; D ambiguous. CDR1 and CDR2 from the germline V gene are SGHTA and FQGTGA. The CDR3 length is 13 residues. Trimming took off 7 bases at V and 1 base at J, with 10 bases between the two ends. The full variable domain, its missing parts supplied by reference TRBV7-3 and TRBJ1-1, is GAGVSQTPSNKVTEKGKYVELRCDPISGHTALYWYRQSLGQGPEFLIYFQGTGAADDSGLPNDRFFAVRPEGSVSTLKIQRTERGDSAVYLCASTLGENTEAFFGQGTRLTVV.

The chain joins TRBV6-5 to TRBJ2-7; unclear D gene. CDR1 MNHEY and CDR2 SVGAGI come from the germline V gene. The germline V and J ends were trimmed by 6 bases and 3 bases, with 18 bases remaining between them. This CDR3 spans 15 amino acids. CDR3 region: CASRRAEASNYEQYF. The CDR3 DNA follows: TGTGCCAGCAGAAGAGCCGAGGCCAGCAACTACGAGCAGTACTTC.

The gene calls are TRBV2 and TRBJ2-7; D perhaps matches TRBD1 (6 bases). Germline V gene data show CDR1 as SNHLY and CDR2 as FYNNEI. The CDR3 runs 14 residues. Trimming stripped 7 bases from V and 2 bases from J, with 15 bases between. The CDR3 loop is CASKREQGAYEQYF. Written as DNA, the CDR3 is TGTGCCAGCAAAAGGGAACAGGGCGCCTACGAGCAGTACTTC.

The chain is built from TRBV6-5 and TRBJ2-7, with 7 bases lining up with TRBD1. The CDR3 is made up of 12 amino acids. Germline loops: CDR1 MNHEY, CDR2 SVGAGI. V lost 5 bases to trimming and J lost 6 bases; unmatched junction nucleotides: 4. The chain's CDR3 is CASSTTGFEQYF. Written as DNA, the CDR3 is TGTGCCAGCAGTACGACAGGGTTCGAGCAGTACTTC.

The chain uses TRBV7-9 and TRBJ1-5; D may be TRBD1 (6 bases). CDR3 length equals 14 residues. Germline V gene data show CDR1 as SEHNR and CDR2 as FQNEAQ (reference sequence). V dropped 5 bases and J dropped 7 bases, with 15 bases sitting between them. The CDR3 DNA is TGTGCCAGCAGCATTACAGGGCCTGGGCAGCCCCAGCATTTT. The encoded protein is CASSITGPGQPQHF.

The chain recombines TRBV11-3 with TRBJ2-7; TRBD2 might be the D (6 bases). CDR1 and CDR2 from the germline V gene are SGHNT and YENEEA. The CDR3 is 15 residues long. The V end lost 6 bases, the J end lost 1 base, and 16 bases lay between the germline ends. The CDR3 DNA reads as TGTGCCAGCAGGATACACCGGAGGGTTTCCTACGAGCAGTACTTC. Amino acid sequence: CASRIHRRVSYEQYF.

Written as DNA, the CDR3 is TGTGCCAGCAGCTTACACCAGGCGGCCGGGGAGCTGTTTTTT. Translation gives CASSLHQAAGELFF. The chain combines TRBV7-9 with TRBJ2-2, with no clear D. The CDR3 has 14 residues. Looked up from germline, CDR1 is SEHNR and CDR2 is FQNEAQ (reference sequence). V was shortened by 2 bases and J by 6 bases, with 10 bases between the two germline ends.

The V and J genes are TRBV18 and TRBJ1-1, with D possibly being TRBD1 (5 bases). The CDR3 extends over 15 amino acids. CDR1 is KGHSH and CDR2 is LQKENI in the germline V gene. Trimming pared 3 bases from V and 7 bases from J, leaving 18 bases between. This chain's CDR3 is CASSPRPSRDSEAFF. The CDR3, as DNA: TGTGCCAGCTCACCCCGACCGAGCCGAGACAGTGAAGCTTTCTTT.

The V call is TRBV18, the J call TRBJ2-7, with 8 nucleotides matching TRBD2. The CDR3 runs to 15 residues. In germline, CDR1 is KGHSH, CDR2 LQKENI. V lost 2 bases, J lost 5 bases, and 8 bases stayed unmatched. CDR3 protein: CASSPFSGGLNEQYF. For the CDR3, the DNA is TGTGCCAGCTCACCATTCTCGGGAGGGTTGAACGAGCAGTACTTC.

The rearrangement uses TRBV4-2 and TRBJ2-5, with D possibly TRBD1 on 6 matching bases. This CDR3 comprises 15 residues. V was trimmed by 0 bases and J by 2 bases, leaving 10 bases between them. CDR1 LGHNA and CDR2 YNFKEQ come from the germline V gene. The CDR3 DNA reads TGTGCCAGCAGCCAAGAAGGGGACAAACAAGAGACCCAGTACTTC. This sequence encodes CASSQEGDKQETQYF.

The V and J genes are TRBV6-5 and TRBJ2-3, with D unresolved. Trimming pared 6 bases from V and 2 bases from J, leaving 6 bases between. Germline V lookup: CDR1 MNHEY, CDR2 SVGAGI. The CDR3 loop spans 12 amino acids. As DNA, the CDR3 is TGTGCCAGCAGAGACACCACAGATACGCAGTATTTT. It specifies CASRDTTDTQYF.

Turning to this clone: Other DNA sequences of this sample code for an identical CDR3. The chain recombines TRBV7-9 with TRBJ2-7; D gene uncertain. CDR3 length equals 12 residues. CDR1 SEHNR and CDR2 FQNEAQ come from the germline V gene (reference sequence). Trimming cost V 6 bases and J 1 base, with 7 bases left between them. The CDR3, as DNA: TGTGCCAGCAGGGGTGGTTCCTACGAGCAGTACTTC. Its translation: CASRGGSYEQYF.

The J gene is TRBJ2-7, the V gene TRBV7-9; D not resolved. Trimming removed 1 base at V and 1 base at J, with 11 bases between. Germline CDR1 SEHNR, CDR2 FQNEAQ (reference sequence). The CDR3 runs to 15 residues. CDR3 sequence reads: CASSLGLGFSYEQYF. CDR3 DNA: TGTGCCAGCAGCTTAGGTCTAGGGTTTTCCTACGAGCAGTACTTC.

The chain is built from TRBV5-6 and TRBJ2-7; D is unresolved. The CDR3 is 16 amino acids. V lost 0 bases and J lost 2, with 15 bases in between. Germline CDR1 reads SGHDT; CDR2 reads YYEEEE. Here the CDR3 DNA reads TGTGCCAGCAGCTTGGTGGCCGAGTACATCCCCTACGAGCAGTACTTC. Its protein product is CASSLVAEYIPYEQYF. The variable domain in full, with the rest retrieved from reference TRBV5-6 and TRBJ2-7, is DAGVTQSPTHLIKTRGQQVTLRCSPKSGHDTVSWYQQALGQGPQFIFQYYEEEERQRGNFPDRFSGHQFPNYSSELNVNALLLGDSALYLCASSLVAEYIPYEQYFGPGTRLTVT.

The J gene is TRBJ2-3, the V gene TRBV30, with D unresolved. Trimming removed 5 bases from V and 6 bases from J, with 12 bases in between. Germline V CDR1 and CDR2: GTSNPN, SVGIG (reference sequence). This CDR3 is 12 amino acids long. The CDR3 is CAWGKGPDTQYF. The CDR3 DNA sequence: TGTGCCTGGGGAAAAGGACCGGATACGCAGTATTTT.